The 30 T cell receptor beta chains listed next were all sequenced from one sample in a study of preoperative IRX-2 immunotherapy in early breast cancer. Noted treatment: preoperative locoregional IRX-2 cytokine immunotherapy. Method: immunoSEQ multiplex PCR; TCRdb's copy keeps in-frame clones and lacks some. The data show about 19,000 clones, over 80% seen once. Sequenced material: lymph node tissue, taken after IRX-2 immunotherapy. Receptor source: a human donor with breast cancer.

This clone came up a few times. The CDR3 DNA reads as TGTGCCAGCAGCGTAGGGACAGGGAGGACTGAAAAACTGTTTTTT. It encodes CASSVGTGRTEKLFF. The V call is TRBV9, the J call TRBJ1-4; 8 nucleotides match TRBD1. The CDR3 covers 15 residues. Germline V gene sequence: CDR1 SGDLS, CDR2 YYNGEE. V gave up 0 bases and J gave up 7 bases; unmatched junction bases: 5.

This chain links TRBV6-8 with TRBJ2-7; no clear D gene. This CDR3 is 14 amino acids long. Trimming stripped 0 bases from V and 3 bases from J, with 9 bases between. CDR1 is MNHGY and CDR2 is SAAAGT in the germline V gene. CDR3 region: CASSYSSLFYEQYF. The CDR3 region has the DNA TGTGCCAGCAGTTACTCGAGTCTATTCTACGAGCAGTACTTC.

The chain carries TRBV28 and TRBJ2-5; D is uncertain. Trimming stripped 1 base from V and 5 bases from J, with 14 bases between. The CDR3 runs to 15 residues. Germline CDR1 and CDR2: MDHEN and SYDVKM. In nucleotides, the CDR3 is TGTGCCAGCAGTTTATTCAACGGGCAAATCGAGACCCAGTACTTC. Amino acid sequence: CASSLFNGQIETQYF.

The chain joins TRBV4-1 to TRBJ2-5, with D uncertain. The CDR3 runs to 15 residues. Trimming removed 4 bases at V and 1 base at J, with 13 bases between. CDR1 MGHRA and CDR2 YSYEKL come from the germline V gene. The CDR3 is CASSLQVIPQETQYF. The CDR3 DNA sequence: TGCGCCAGCAGCCTGCAGGTCATCCCCCAAGAGACCCAGTACTTC.

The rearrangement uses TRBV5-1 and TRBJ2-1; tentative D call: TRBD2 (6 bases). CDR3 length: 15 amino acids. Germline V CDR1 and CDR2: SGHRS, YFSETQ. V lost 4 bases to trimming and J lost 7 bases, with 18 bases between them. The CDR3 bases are TGCGCCAGCAGCCATGTGACTAGTGGGGTGAATGAGCAGTTCTTC. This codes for CASSHVTSGVNEQFF.

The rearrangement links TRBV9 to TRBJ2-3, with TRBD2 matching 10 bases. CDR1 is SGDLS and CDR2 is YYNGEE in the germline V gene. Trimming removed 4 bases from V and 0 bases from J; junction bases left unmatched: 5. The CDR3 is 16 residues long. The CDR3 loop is CASSPRTSGSTDTQYF. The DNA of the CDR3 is TGTGCCAGCAGCCCCAGGACTAGCGGAAGCACAGATACGCAGTATTTT.

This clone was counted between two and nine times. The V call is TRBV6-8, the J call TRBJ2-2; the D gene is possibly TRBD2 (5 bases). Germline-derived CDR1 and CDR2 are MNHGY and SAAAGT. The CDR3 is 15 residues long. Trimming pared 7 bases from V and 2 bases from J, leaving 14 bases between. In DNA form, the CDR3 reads TGTGCCAGCATAGACTACACCCTCAACACCGGGGAGCTGTTTTTT. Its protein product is CASIDYTLNTGELFF.

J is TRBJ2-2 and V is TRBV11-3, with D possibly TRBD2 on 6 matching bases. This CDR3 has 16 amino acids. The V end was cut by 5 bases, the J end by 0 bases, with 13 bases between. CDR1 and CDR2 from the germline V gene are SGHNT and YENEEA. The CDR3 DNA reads TGTGCCAGCAGCCGCCGGGAGCGGCCGAACACCGGGGAGCTGTTTTTT. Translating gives CASSRRERPNTGELFF.

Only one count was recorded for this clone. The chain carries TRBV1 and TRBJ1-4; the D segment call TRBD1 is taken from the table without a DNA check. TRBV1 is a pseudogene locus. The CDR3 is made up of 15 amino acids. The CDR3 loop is CASSHDRQGIEKLFF. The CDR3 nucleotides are TGCGCCAGCAGCCACGACCGACAGGGTATTGAAAAACTGTTTTTT.

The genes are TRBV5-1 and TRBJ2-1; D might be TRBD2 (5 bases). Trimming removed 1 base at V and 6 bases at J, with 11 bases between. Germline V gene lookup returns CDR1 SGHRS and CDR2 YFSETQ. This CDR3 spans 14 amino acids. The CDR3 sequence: CASSLSGRVNEQFF. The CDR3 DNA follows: TGCGCCAGCAGCTTGAGCGGTCGGGTCAATGAGCAGTTCTTC.

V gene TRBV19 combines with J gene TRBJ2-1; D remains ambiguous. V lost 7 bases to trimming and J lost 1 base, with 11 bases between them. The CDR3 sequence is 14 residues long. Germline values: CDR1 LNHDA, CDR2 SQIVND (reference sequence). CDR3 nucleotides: TGTGCCAGTACCTTGAACCCATCCTACAATGAGCAGTTCTTC. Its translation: CASTLNPSYNEQFF. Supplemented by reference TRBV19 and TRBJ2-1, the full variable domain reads DGGITQSPKYLFRKEGQNVTLSCEQNLNHDAMYWYRQDPGQGLRLIYYSQIVNDFQKGDIAEGYSVSREKKESFPLTVTSAQKNPTAFYLCASTLNPSYNEQFFGPGTRLTVL.

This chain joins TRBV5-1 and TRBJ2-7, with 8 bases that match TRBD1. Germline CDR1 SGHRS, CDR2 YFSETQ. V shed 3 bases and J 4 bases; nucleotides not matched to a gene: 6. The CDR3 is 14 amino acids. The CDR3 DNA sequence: TGCGCCAGCAGCTCGACAGGGGTGCGGTACGAGCAGTACTTC. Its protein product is CASSSTGVRYEQYF.

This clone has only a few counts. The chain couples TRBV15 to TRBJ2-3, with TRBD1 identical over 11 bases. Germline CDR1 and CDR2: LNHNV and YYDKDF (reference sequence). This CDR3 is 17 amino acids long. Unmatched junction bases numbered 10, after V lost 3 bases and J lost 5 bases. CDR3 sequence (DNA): TGTGCCACCAGCAGGCCGCCCGGGACAGGGGGTTTAGATACGCAGTATTTT. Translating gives CATSRPPGTGGLDTQYF.

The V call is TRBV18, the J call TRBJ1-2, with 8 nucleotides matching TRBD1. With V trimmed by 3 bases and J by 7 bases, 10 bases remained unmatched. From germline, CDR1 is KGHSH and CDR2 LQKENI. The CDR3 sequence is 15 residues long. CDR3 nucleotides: TGTGCCAGCTCACCCTCCCTCGGACAGGGTAGTGGCTACACCTTC. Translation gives CASSPSLGQGSGYTF.

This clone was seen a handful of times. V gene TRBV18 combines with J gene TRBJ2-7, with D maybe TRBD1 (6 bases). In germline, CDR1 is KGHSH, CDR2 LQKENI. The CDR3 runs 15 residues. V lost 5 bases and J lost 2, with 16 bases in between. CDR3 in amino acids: CASSIRTDPTYEQYF. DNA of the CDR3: TGTGCCAGCTCAATTAGGACAGATCCTACCTACGAGCAGTACTTC.

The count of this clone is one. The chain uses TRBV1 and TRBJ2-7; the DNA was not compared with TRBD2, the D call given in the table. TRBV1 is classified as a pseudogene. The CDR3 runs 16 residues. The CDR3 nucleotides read TGCACCAGCAGCCAAGTTCGACTAGCGGGAACTCACGAGCAGTACTTC. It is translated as CTSSQVRLAGTHEQYF.

For the CDR3, the DNA is TGTGCCAGCAGCCGAACAGGGGGCTACGGGGAGCTGTTTTTT. Its protein is CASSRTGGYGELFF. The V and J genes are TRBV11-3 and TRBJ2-2, with TRBD1 matching over 9 bases. The CDR3 length is 14 residues. The ends lost 5 bases at V and 7 bases at J; junction bases unmatched: 5. From germline, CDR1 is SGHNT and CDR2 YENEEA.

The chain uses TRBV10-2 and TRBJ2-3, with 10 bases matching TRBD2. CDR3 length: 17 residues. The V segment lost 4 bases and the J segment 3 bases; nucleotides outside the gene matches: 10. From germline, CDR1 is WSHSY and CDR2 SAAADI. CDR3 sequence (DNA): TGCGCCAGCAGTGGATCTAGCGGGGGAATGTCGACAGATACGCAGTATTTT. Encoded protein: CASSGSSGGMSTDTQYF.

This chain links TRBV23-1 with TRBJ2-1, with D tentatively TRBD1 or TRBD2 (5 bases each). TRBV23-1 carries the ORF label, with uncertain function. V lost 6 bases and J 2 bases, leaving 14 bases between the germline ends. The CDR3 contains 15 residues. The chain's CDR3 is CASSQGELTYNEQFF. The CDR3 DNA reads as TGCGCCAGCAGCCAAGGGGAGCTCACCTACAATGAGCAGTTCTTC.

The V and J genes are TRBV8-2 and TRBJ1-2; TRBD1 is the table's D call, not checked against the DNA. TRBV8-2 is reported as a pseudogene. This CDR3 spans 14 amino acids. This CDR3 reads CASSDLGANYGYTF. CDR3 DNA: TGTGCCAGCAGTGATCTGGGCGCTAACTATGGCTACACCTTC.

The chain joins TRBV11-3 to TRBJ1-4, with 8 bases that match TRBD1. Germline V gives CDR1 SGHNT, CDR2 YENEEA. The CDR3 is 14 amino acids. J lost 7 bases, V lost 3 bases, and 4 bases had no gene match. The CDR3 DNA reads TGTGCCAGCAGCTTTGGACAGGGAAGTGAAAAACTGTTTTTT. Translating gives CASSFGQGSEKLFF.

The CDR3 DNA sequence: TGTGCCAGCAGTGATGGAGGGATCTATGGCTACACCTTC. This gives the protein CASSDGGIYGYTF. The V gene is TRBV6-8, the J gene TRBJ1-2, with D uncertain. The germline CDR1 and CDR2 sequences are MNHGY and SAAAGT. CDR3 length: 13 residues. V gave up 5 bases and J gave up 4 bases, with 11 bases separating them.

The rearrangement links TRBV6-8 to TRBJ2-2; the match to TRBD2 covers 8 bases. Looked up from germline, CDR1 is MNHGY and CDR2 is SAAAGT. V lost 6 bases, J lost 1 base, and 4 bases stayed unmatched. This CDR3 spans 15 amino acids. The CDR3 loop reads CASSPAGENTGELFF. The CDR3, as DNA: TGTGCCAGCAGCCCAGCGGGAGAGAACACCGGGGAGCTGTTTTTT.

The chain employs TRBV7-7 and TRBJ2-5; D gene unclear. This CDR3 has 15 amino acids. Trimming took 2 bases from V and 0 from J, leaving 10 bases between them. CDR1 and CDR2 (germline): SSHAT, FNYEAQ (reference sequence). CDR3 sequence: CASSLTGRNQETQYF. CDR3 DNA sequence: TGTGCCAGCAGCTTAACCGGACGGAACCAAGAGACCCAGTACTTC.

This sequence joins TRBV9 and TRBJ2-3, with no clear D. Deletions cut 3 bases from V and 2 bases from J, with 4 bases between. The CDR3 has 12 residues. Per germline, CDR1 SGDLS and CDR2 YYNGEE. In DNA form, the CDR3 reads TGTGCCAGCAGCGGCTTCACAGATACGCAGTATTTT. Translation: CASSGFTDTQYF.

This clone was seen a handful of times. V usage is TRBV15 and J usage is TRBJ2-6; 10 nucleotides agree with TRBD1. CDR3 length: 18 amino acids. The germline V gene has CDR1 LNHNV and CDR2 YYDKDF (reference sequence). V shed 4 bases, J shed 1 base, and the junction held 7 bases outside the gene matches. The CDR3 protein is CATSKTDRGWSGANVLTF. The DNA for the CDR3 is TGTGCCACCAGCAAAACGGACAGGGGGTGGTCTGGGGCCAACGTCCTGACTTTC.

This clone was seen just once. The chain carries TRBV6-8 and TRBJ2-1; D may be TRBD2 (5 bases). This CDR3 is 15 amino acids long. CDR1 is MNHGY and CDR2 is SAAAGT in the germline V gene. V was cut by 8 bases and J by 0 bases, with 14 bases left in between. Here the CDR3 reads CASLRGPSSYNEQFF. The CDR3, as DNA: TGTGCCAGCTTGCGCGGGCCCAGCTCCTACAATGAGCAGTTCTTC.

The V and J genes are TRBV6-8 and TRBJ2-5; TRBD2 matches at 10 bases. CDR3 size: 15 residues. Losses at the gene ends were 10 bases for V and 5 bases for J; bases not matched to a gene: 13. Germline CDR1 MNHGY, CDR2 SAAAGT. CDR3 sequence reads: CAISFSGGPSETQYF. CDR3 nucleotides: TGTGCCATCAGCTTTAGCGGGGGGCCTTCTGAGACCCAGTACTTC.

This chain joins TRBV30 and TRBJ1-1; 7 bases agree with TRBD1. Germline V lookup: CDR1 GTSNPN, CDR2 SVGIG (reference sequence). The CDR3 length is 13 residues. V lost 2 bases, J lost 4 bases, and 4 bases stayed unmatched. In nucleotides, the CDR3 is TGTGCCTGGAGTCCGAAGGGGGCCACTGAAGCTTTCTTT. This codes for CAWSPKGATEAFF. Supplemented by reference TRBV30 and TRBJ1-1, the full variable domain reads SQTIHQWPATLVQPVGSPLSLECTVEGTSNPNLYWYRQAAGRGLQLLFYSVGIGQISSEVPQNLSASRPQDRQFILSSKKLLLSDSGFYLCAWSPKGATEAFFGQGTRLTVV.

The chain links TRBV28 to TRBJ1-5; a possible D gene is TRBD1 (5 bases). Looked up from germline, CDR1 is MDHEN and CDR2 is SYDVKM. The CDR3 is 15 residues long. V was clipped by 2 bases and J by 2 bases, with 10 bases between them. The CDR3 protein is CASSLRGSGNQPQHF. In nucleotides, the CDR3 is TGTGCCAGCAGTTTACGGGGGTCGGGCAATCAGCCCCAGCATTTT.